These 20 T cell receptor beta chains came from one sample sequenced in a study of lymphopenia after photon versus proton radiotherapy. Profiling relied on immunoSEQ multiplex PCR, and the TCRdb table lists in-frame clones only, not all of them. The sample records tens of thousands of clones, approximately 90% being singletons. The sequenced sample was peripheral blood, obtained from a patient treated with photon-based radiotherapy. The receptors originated from a man aged 55 to 70 with cholangiocarcinoma.

The chain combines TRBV5-6 with TRBJ2-3, with 12 nucleotides matching TRBD2. CDR3 length: 16 residues. Trimming took 2 bases from V and 6 from J; bases not matched to a gene: 7. Germline assignment: CDR1 SGHDT and CDR2 YYEEEE. CDR3 region: CASSFKTSGREDTQYF. CDR3 bases: TGTGCCAGCAGCTTCAAGACTAGCGGGAGAGAGGATACGCAGTATTTT.

V usage is TRBV7-8 and J usage is TRBJ2-7, with 8 nucleotides matching TRBD1. CDR3 length: 18 amino acids. The junction had 17 bases not matched to a gene; V was cut back by 1 base and J by 6 bases. The germline V gene has CDR1 SGHVS and CDR2 FQNEAQ. The CDR3 loop reads CASSLVISGQGNSVEQYF. The CDR3 DNA sequence: TGTGCCAGCAGCTTAGTAATTTCTGGACAGGGAAATAGCGTCGAGCAGTACTTC.

CDR3 coding DNA: TGCGCCAGCAGCTTGGACAGCGCCTCCTACAATGAGCAGTTCTTC. Translated: CASSLDSASYNEQFF. J is TRBJ2-1 and V is TRBV5-1; D is undetermined. The CDR3 sequence is 15 residues long. Deletions cut 0 bases from V and 0 bases from J, with 7 bases between. The germline V gene has CDR1 SGHRS and CDR2 YFSETQ.

The rearrangement joins TRBV19 to TRBJ2-7; tentative D call: TRBD1 (6 bases). The CDR3 is 13 amino acids. Trimming took off 5 bases at V and 6 bases at J, with 14 bases between the two ends. Germline V gene sequence: CDR1 LNHDA, CDR2 SQIVND (reference sequence). The CDR3 nucleotides are TGTGCCAGTAGTCTCAGACAGGTTGGCGAGCAGTACTTC. It translates to CASSLRQVGEQYF.

This clone was seen a handful of times. The genes are TRBV5-1 and TRBJ2-1, with 10 bases that match TRBD2. Germline CDR1 SGHRS, CDR2 YFSETQ. Germline trimming cut 0 bases from V and 0 bases from J; bases unmatched to any gene: 6. This CDR3 comprises 18 residues. CDR3 sequence (DNA): TGCGCCAGCAGCTTGGTTAGCGGGGGGACGAGCTCCTACAATGAGCAGTTCTTC. Encoded protein: CASSLVSGGTSSYNEQFF.

The chain employs TRBV19 and TRBJ2-6; no definite D call. The CDR3 covers 16 residues. Looked up from germline, CDR1 is LNHDA and CDR2 is SQIVND (reference sequence). V gave up 1 base and J gave up 1 base, with 8 bases separating them. The CDR3, as DNA: TGTGCCAGTAGTATAGGGGGATTGTCTGGGGCCAACGTCCTGACTTTC. As protein: CASSIGGLSGANVLTF.

The V call is TRBV9, the J call TRBJ1-1; D remains unclear. Per germline, CDR1 SGDLS and CDR2 YYNGEE. This CDR3 region has 13 residues. Between the trimmed V and J ends, which lost 3 bases and 2 bases, there was a span of 8 bases. The CDR3 sequence is CASSGNGNTEAFF. The CDR3 region has the DNA TGTGCCAGCAGCGGTAATGGAAACACTGAAGCTTTCTTT.

The sample holds a few counts of this clone. V usage is TRBV10-2 and J usage is TRBJ1-5; D is undetermined. The CDR3 is 14 residues long. The germline V gene has CDR1 WSHSY and CDR2 SAAADI. V was shortened by 0 bases and J by 6 bases, with 9 bases between the two germline ends. The chain's CDR3 is CASSESGWGQPQHF. The CDR3 DNA is TGCGCCAGCAGTGAGTCAGGCTGGGGTCAGCCCCAGCATTTT.

The chain is built from TRBV7-2 and TRBJ2-2; perhaps TRBD2 as D (5 bases). Trimming cost V 5 bases and J 4 bases, with 14 bases left between them. Germline V gene data show CDR1 as SGHTA and CDR2 as FQGNSA. This CDR3 comprises 15 residues. The CDR3 reads CASSPLVGTTGELFF. The DNA for the CDR3 is TGTGCCAGCAGCCCACTAGTGGGAACCACCGGGGAGCTGTTTTTT.

The chain couples TRBV7-9 to TRBJ2-3; TRBD1 aligns across 11 bases. There are 15 residues in the CDR3. Germline loops: CDR1 SEHNR, CDR2 FQNEAQ (reference sequence). V lost 1 base, J lost 4 bases, and 1 base stayed unmatched. The chain's CDR3 is CASSLGGQGADTQYF. The CDR3 DNA is TGTGCCAGCAGCTTAGGGGGACAGGGGGCAGATACGCAGTATTTT.

The DNA of the CDR3 is TGTGCCAGCAGCCTCGACAGGGGCTTTGCCCATGGCTACACCTTC. Protein: CASSLDRGFAHGYTF. V and J are TRBV5-4 and TRBJ1-2, with 8 bases aligning to TRBD1. Trimming removed 4 bases from V and 6 bases from J; junction bases left unmatched: 11. CDR1 is SGHNT and CDR2 is YYREEE in the germline V gene (reference sequence). This CDR3 is built from 15 residues.

The genes are TRBV6-5 and TRBJ1-4; TRBD1 aligns across 8 bases. This CDR3 contains 14 residues. The ends lost 5 bases at V and 5 bases at J; junction bases unmatched: 4. Germline CDR1 is MNHEY and CDR2 is SVGAGI. CDR3: CASSPRDRNEKLFF. CDR3 in DNA: TGTGCCAGCAGTCCCCGGGACAGGAATGAAAAACTGTTTTTT.

J is TRBJ2-1 and V is TRBV14; no clear D. Deletions cut 2 bases from V and 8 bases from J, with 13 bases between. CDR3 length: 14 amino acids. Germline V gene lookup returns CDR1 SGHDN and CDR2 FVKESK. This CDR3 is CASSQNPNGYEQFF. The CDR3 DNA follows: TGTGCCAGCAGCCAAAATCCTAATGGCTATGAGCAGTTCTTC.

The V and J genes are TRBV6-1 and TRBJ1-4; 12 nucleotides align to TRBD1. Germline V lookup: CDR1 MNHNS, CDR2 SASEGT. J gave up 6 bases and V 2 bases, and 10 bases lay outside the gene matches. The CDR3 sequence is 18 residues long. CDR3 amino acids: CASSERLIRDRGHEKLFF. In DNA, the CDR3 is TGTGCCAGCAGTGAAAGATTAATCCGGGACAGGGGGCATGAAAAACTGTTTTTT.

V gene TRBV19 combines with J gene TRBJ2-7; D not certain. CDR3 length: 13 residues. CDR1 LNHDA and CDR2 SQIVND come from the germline V gene (reference sequence). V lost 1 base to trimming and J lost 4 bases, with 8 bases between them. The CDR3, as DNA: TGTGCCAGTAGTATAGCCTACCAGTACGAGCAGTACTTC. Its protein is CASSIAYQYEQYF.

This chain links TRBV27 with TRBJ1-1; perhaps TRBD1 as D (6 bases). Germline CDR1 reads MNHEY; CDR2 reads SMNVEV (reference sequence). The CDR3 consists of 16 residues. Trimming took 5 bases from V and 4 from J, leaving 20 bases between them. CDR3: CASSTNRQVGGTEAFF. CDR3 nucleotide sequence: TGTGCCAGCAGTACCAATAGACAGGTGGGGGGCACTGAAGCTTTCTTT.

The J gene is TRBJ1-2, the V gene TRBV19, with 7 bases that match TRBD1. The CDR3 is made up of 15 amino acids. The J segment lost 1 base and the V segment lost 6 bases, leaving 8 bases of the junction unmatched. Germline V CDR1 and CDR2: LNHDA, SQIVND (reference sequence). CDR3 nucleotides: TGTGCCAGTAGCACCGGGACAGCAAATAACTATGGCTACACCTTC. This sequence encodes CASSTGTANNYGYTF.

This chain links TRBV28 with TRBJ2-5, with no clear D. Trimming stripped 7 bases from V and 7 bases from J, with 19 bases between. There are 14 residues in the CDR3. Per germline, CDR1 MDHEN and CDR2 SYDVKM. The CDR3 nucleotides read TGTGCCAGCACCCCCCTAGGCGGCCTAGGGACCCAGTACTTC. It specifies CASTPLGGLGTQYF.

The genes are TRBV18 and TRBJ1-4; no reliable D call. CDR1 and CDR2 (germline): KGHSH, LQKENI. The CDR3 is made up of 15 amino acids. V was trimmed by 0 bases and J by 7 bases, leaving 12 bases between them. CDR3 loop: CASSPPAEVGEKLFF. The DNA of the CDR3 is TGTGCCAGCTCACCACCGGCGGAGGTTGGTGAAAAACTGTTTTTT.

The chain combines TRBV6-5 with TRBJ1-6, with 9 bases lining up with TRBD1. The CDR3 extends over 15 amino acids. CDR1 and CDR2 (germline): MNHEY, SVGAGI. V was pared by 4 bases and J by 8 bases, with 6 bases of the junction left unmatched. As DNA, the CDR3 is TGTGCCAGCAGTTCCGGGGGACAGGGAGATTCACCCCTCCACTTT. This codes for CASSSGGQGDSPLHF.